The present TCR beta chain was sequenced within a study of blood T cell repertoires in COVID-19. V was pared by 1 base and J by 7 bases, with 10 bases between. This CDR3 contains 13 residues. Germline V gives CDR1 MGHRA, CDR2 YSYEKL. Original data processing: Estimation of nucleated cell counts was performed using reference gene primer amplification. TCRdb's table, derived via immunoSEQ multiplex PCR, lists solely in-frame clones and lacks some. V and J calls and clone size are as listed in that table; D and trimming were resolved from the DNA. The sample shows around 200,000 clones, roughly 86% of them seen only once. Recruits, aged roughly 18 to 100 years, lived in 20 to 30 US areas.

This sequence was found in a man aged 18-30 years with acute COVID-19. V usage is TRBV4-1 and J usage is TRBJ2-5, with D possibly TRBD2 on 5 matching bases. The sequenced sample consisted of PBMCs or T cells enriched from blood (not recorded which). The CDR3 protein is CASSQASGGTQYF. CDR3 nucleotides: TGCGCCAGCAGCCAAGCCTCAGGAGGGACCCAGTACTTC.